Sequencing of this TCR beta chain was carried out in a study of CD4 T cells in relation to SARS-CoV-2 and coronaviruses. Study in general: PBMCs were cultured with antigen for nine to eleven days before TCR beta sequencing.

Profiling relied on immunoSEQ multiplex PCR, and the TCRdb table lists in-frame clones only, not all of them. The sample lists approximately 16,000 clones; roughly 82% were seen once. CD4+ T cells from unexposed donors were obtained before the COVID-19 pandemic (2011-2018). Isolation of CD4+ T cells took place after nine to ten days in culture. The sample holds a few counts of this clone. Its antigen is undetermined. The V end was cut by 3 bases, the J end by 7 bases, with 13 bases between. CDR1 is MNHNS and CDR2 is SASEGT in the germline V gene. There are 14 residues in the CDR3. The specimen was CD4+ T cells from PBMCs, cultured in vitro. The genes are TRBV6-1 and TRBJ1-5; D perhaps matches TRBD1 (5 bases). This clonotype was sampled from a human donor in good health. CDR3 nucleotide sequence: TGTGCCAGCAGTGACGATGGGGCTTGGCAGCCCCAGCATTTT. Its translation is CASSDDGAWQPQHF.